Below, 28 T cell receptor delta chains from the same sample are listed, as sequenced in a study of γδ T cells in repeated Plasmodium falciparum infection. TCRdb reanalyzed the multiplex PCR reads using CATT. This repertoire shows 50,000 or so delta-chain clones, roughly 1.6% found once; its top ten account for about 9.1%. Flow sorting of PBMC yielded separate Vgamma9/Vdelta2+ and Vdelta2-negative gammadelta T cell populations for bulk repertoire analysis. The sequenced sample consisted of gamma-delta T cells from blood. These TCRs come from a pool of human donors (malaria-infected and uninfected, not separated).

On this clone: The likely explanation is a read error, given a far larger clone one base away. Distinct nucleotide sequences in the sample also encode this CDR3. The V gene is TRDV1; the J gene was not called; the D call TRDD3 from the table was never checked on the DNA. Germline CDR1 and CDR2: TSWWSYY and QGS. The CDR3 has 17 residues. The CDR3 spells CALGDDHWGILTDKLIF. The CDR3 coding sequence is TGTGCTCTTGGGGACGACCACTGGGGGATACTCACCGATAAGCTCATCTTT.

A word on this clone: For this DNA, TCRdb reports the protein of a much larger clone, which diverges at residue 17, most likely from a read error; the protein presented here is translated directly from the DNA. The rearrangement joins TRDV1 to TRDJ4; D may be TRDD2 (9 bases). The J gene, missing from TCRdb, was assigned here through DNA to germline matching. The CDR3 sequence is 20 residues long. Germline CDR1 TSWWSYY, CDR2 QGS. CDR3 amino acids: CALLGPLLPTRGISARTLIF. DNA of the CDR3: TGTGCTCTACTTGGTCCCCTCCTTCCTACTAGGGGGATATCTGCCAGAACCCTGATCTTT.

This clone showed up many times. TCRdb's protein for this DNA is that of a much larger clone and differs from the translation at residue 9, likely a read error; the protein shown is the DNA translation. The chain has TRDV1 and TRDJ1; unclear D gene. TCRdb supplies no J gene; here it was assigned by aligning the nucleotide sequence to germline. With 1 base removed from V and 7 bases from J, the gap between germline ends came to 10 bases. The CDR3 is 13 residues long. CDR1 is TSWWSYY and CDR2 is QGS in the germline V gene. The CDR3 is CALGEPRDTKLIF. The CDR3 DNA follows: TGTGCTCTTGGGGAACCGAGGGACACTAAACTCATCTTT.

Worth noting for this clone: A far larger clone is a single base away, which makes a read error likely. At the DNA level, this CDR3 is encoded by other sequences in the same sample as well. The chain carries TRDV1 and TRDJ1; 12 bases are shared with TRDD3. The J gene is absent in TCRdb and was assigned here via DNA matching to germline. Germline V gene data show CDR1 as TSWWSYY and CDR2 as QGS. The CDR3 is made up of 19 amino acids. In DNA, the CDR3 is TGTGCCCTTGGGGAACTGGTCCGAATACTGGGGGATACCGGGGATAAACTCATCTTT. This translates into CALGELVRILGDTGDKLIF.

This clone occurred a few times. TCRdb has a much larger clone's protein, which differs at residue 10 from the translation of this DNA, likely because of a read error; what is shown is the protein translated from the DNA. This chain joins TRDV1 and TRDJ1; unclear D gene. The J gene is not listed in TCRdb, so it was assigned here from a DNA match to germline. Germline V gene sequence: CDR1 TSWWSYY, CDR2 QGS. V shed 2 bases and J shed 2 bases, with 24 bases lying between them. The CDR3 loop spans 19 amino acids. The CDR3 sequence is CALGEGVPRVVVCTDKLIF. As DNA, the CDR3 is TGTGCTCTTGGGGAAGGGGTCCCACGCGTTGTTGTATGTACCGATAAACTCATCTTT.

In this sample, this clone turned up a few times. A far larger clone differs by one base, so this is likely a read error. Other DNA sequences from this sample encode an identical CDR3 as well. The CDR3 protein is CALGEFDSYIWMASWGIGGYTDKLIF. CDR3 bases: TGTGCTCTTGGGGAATTCGATTCCTATATATGGATGGCTTCCTGGGGGATCGGGGGTTACACTGATAAACTCATCTTT. The V call is TRDV1, the J call TRDJ1; 9 nucleotides align to TRDD3. This CDR3 has 26 amino acids. Germline V gene sequence: CDR1 TSWWSYY, CDR2 QGS.

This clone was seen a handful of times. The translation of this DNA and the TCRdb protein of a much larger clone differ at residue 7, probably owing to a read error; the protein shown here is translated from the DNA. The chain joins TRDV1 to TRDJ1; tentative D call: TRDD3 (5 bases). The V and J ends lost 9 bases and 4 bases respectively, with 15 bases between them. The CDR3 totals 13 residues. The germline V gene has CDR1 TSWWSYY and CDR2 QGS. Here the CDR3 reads CALKPGVGDKLIF. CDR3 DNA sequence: TGTGCTCTGAAGCCGGGGGTTGGCGATAAACTCATCTTT.

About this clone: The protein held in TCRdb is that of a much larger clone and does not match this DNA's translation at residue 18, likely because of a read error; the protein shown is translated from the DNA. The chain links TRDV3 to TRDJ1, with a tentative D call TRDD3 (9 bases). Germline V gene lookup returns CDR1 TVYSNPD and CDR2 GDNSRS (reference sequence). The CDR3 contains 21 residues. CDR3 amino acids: CAFTHFLLGLTGDTYTDILIF. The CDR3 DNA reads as TGTGCCTTCACCCACTTCCTACTCGGTTTAACGGGGGATACCTACACCGATATACTCATCTTT.

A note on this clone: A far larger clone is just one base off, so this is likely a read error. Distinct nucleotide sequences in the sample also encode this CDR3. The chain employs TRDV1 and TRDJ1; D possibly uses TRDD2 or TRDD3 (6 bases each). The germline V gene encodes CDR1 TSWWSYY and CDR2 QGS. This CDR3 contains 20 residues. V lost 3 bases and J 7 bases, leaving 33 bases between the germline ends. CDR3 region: CALGEPSYQRGSPTPLKLIF. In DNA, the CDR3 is TGTGCTCTTGGGGAGCCCTCCTACCAGCGGGGATCCCCGACACCTCTTAAACTCATCTTT.

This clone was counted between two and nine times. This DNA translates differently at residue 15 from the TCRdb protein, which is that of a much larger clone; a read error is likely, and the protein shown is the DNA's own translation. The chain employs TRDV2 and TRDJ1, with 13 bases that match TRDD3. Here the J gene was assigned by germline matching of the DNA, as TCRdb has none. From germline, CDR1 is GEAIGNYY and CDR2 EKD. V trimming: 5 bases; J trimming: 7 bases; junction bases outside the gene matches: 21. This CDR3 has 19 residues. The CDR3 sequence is CACAPLTGGYEGPRGKLIF. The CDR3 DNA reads TGTGCCTGTGCCCCTTTAACTGGGGGATACGAGGGGCCCCGGGGTAAACTCATCTTT.

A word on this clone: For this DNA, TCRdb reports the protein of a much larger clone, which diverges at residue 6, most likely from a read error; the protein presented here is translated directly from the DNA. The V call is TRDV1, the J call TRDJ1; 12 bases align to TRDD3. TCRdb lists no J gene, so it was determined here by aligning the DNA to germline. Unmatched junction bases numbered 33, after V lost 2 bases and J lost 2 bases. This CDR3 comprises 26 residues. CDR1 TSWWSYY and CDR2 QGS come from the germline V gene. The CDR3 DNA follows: TGTGCTCTTGGGGAAATAGAGCCAGAGAATATCGTGTCTCGAGTACTGGGGGATACAAGGACCGATAAACTCATCTTT. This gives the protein CALGEIEPENIVSRVLGDTRTDKLIF.

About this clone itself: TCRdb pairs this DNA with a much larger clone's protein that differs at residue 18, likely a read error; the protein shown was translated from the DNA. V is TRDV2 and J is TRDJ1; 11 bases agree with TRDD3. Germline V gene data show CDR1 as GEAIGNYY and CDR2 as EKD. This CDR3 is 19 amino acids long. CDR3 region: CACDTGPGGYPPYTDKLTF. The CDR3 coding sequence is TGTGCCTGTGACACCGGCCCTGGGGGATACCCTCCGTACACCGATAAACTCACCTTT.

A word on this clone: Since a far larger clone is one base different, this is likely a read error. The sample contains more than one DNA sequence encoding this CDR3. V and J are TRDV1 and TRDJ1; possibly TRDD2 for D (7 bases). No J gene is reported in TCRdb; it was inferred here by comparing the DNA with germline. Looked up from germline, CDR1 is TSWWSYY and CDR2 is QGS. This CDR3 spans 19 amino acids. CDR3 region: CALGELLPIGTWGASKLIF. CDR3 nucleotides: TGCGCTCTTGGGGAACTGCTTCCTATAGGTACGTGGGGGGCCTCTAAACTCATCTTT.

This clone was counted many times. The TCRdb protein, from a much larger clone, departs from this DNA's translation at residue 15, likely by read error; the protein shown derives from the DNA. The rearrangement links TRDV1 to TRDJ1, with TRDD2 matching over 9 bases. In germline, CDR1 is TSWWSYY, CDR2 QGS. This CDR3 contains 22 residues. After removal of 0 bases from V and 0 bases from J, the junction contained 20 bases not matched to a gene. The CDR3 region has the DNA TGTGCTCTTGGGGAACTACCTTCCTACATGGGTGGGGGTCACCCATACACCGATAAACTCATCTTT. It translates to CALGELPSYMGGGHPYTDKLIF.

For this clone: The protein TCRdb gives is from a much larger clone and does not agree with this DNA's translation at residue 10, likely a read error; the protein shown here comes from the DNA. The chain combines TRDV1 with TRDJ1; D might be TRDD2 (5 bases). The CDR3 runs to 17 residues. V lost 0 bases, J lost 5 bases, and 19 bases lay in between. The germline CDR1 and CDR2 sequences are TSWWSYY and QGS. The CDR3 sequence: CALGELGPKSLGDKLIF. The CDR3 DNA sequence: TGTGCTCTTGGGGAACTGGGTCCTAAGAGCTTAGGTGATAAACTCATCTTT.

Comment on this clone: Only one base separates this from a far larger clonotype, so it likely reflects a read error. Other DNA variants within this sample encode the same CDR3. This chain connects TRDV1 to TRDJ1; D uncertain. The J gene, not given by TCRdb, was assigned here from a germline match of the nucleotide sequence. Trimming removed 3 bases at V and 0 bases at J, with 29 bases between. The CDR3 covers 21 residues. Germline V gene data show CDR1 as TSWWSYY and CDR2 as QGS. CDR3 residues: CALGEGLSPSSIPLYTDKLIF. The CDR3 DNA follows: TGTGCTCTTGGGGAGGGCCTCTCCCCATCGAGTATCCCGCTGTACACCGATAAACTCATCTTT.

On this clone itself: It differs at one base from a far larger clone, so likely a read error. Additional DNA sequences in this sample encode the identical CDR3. CDR3 sequence reads: CALGESTEQATSYPHWYMGTDKLIF. The CDR3 DNA reads as TGTGCTCTTGGGGAAAGTACTGAACAGGCTACGTCCTACCCTCACTGGTACATGGGCACCGATAAACTCATCTTT. The gene calls are TRDV1 and TRDJ1, with TRDD2 as a possible D gene (6 bases). No J gene was available from TCRdb, and it was assigned here by a germline match of the DNA. This CDR3 is 25 amino acids long. V was clipped by 2 bases and J by 1 base, with 41 bases between them. CDR1 and CDR2 from the germline V gene are TSWWSYY and QGS.

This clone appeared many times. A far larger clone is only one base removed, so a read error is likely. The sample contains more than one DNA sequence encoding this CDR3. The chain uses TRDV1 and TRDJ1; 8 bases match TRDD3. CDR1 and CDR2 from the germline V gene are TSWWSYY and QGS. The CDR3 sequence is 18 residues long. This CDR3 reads CALGETKGYVLDTDKLIF. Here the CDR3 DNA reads TGTGCTCTTGGGGAAACAAAGGGATACGTTCTTGACACCGACAAACTCATCTTT.

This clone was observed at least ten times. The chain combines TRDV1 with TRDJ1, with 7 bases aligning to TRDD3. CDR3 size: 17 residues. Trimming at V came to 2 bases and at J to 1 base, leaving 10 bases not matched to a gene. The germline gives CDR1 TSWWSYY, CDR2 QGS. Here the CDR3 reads CALGENLGLGGTDKLIF. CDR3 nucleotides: TGTGCTCTTGGGGAAAACTTAGGCCTGGGGGGCACCGATAAACTCATCTTT.

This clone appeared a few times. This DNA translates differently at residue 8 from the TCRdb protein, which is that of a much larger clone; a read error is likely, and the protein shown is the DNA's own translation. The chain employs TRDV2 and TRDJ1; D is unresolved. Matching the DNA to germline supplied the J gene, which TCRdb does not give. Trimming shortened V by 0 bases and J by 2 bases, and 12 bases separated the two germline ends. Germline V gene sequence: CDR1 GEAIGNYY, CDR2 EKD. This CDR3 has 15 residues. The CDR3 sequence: CACDTLLPPTDKLIF. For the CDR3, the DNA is TGTGCCTGTGACACCCTCCTCCCCCCGACCGATAAACTCATCTTT.

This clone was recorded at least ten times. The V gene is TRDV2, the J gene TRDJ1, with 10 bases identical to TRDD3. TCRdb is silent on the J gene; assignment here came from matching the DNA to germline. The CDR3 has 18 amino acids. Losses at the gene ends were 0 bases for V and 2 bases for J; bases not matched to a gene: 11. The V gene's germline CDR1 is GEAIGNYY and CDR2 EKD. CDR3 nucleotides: TGTGCCTGTGACACCTTACTGGGGGATCCTGGGGAGACCGATAAACTCATCTTT. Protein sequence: CACDTLLGDPGETDKLIF.

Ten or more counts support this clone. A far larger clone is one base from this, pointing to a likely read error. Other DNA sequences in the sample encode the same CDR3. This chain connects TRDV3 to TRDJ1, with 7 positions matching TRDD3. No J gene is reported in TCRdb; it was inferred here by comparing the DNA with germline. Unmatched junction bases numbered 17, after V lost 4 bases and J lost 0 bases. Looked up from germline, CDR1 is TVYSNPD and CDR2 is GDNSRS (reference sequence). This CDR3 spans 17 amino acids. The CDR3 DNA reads TGTGCCTCCTACCGGCGTACTGTGGGGATAAACACCGATAAACTCATCTTT. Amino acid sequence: CASYRRTVGINTDKLIF.

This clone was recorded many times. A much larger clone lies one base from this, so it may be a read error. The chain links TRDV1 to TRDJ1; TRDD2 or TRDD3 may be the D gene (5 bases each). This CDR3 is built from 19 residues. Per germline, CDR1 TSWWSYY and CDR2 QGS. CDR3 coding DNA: TGTGCTATTGGGGAATCGGGGCCCCCGGTCGTCCTTCAAACCGATAAACTCATCTTT. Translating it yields CAIGESGPPVVLQTDKLIF.

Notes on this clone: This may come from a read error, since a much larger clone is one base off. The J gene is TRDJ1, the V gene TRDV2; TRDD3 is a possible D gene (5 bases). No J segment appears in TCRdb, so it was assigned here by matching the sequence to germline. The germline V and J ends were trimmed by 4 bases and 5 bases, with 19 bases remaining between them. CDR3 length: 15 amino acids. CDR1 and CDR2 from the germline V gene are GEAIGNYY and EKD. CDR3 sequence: CACEILEAQEDKLIF. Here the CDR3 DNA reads TGTGCCTGTGAAATACTGGAGGCCCAAGAGGATAAACTCATCTTT.

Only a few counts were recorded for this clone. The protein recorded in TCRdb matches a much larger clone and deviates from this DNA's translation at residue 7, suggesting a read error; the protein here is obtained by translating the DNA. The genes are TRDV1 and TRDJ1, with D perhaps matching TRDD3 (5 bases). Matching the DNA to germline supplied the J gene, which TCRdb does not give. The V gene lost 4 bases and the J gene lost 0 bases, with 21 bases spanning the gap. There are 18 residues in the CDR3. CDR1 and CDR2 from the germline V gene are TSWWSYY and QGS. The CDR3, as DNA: TGTGCTCTTGGGGCCATACCGAGGGGAAGACCGTACACCGATAAACTCATCTTT. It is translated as CALGAIPRGRPYTDKLIF.

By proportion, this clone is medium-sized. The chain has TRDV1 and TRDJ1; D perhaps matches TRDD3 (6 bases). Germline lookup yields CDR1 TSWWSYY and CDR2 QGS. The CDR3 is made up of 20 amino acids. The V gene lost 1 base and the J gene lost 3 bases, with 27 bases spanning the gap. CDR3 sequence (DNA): TGTGCTCTTGGGGAACAAAGGGGCTCCCCACGATGGGATAAAGCCGATAAACTCATCTTT. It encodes CALGEQRGSPRWDKADKLIF.

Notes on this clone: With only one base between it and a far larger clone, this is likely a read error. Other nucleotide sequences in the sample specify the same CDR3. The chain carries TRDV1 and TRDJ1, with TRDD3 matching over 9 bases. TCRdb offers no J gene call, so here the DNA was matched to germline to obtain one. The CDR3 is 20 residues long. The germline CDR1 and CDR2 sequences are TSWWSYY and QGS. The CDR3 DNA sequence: TGTGCTCTTGGAGAAGACTTGAAGGGCTGGGGGATCTATCCCACCGGTAAACTCATCTTT. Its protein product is CALGEDLKGWGIYPTGKLIF.

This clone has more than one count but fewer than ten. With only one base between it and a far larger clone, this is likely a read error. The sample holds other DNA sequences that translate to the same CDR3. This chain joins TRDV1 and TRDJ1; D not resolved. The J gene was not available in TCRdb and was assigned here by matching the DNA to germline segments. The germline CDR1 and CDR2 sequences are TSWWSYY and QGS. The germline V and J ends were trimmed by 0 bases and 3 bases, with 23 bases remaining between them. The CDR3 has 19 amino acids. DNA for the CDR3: TGTGCTCTTGGGGAACTAGTTGGTATTGGGCGGAAGCAAGCCGATAAACTCATCTTT. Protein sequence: CALGELVGIGRKQADKLIF.